The present T cell receptor beta chain was sequenced within a study of molecular identifiers for immune sequencing clone quantification. One entry per CDR3 protein, called by TCRdb with MiXCR from the PCR reads. This sample has about 640,000 distinct CDR3 sequences; just under 20% occur once, and the top ten carry about 0.9%. This clonotype was recorded at least ten times. Its antigen is undetermined. Germline-derived CDR1 and CDR2 are LGHNA and YSLEER. V shed 1 base and J shed 1 base, with 26 bases lying between them. CDR3 length equals 20 residues. Study-wide results and limits: Clonotypes surpassing 20 RNA copies contained over 98% of effector molecules, versus under 1% in naive cells.

Using 10%, 30% or 50% RNA, naive CD8 libraries were derived from approximately 20,000 to 980,000 sorted cells. CD8+CD4-CCR7+CD45RA+ sorting gave the naive CD8 T cells. The TCR comes from a human donor in good health. Some libraries in this study had Jurkat cell RNA spiked in. Material: naive CD8+ T cells from blood, with Jurkat cell RNA spiked in. Subset of the sample: FACS-sorted CD8+CD4-CCR7+CD45RA+ naive T cells. The chain employs TRBV4-3 and TRBJ2-7; D not certain. The CDR3 protein is CASSQVIHIIWGIESYEQYF. CDR3 in DNA: TGCGCCAGCAGCCAAGTAATTCATATCATTTGGGGAATTGAATCCTACGAGCAGTACTTC.